The 32 T cell receptor beta chains below all came from one sample that was sequenced in a study of cytomegalovirus exposure and HLA in healthy donors. The method was immunoSEQ multiplex PCR; TCRdb's version includes in-frame clones alone and lacks a portion of them. The sample lists some 140,000 clones; 75% to 90% were seen once. Material for sequencing was PBMCs. These receptors came from a man younger than 35 in good health and CMV-seropositive.

The chain recombines TRBV27 with TRBJ2-3, with D tentatively TRBD2 (6 bases). This CDR3 region has 17 residues. V lost 1 base and J lost 1, with 15 bases in between. Germline CDR1 MNHEY, CDR2 SMNVEV (reference sequence). CDR3 sequence: CASSLLGRGRGTDTQYF. For the CDR3, the DNA is TGTGCCAGCAGTTTATTAGGGCGGGGTCGAGGCACAGATACGCAGTATTTT.

The chain links TRBV4-1 to TRBJ1-2; unclear D gene. The CDR3 loop spans 14 amino acids. The germline V gene encodes CDR1 MGHRA and CDR2 YSYEKL. Trimming pared 3 bases from V and 4 bases from J, leaving 12 bases between. The CDR3 spells CASSHPGFPYGYTF. The DNA of the CDR3 is TGCGCCAGCAGCCACCCGGGGTTCCCCTATGGCTACACCTTC.

This sequence joins TRBV7-9 and TRBJ2-1; TRBD2 aligns across 12 bases. Looked up from germline, CDR1 is SEHNR and CDR2 is FQNEAQ (reference sequence). Losses at the gene ends were 3 bases for V and 5 bases for J; bases not matched to a gene: 8. This CDR3 contains 17 residues. The CDR3 here is CASSLGGLAGRDNEQFF. In DNA, the CDR3 is TGTGCCAGCAGCTTGGGAGGACTAGCGGGGAGAGACAATGAGCAGTTCTTC.

CDR3 in amino acids: CSGTVNYGYTF. In DNA, the CDR3 is TGCAGCGGAACGGTGAACTATGGCTACACCTTC. J is TRBJ1-2 and V is TRBV29-1; D is undetermined. CDR1 and CDR2 from the germline V gene are SQVTM and ANQGSEA. CDR3 size: 11 residues. Trimming removed 7 bases from V and 2 bases from J, with 8 bases in between.

V and J are TRBV5-4 and TRBJ2-4, with D hard to call. The CDR3 has 13 amino acids. V lost 5 bases to trimming and J lost 5 bases, with 11 bases between them. From germline, CDR1 is SGHNT and CDR2 YYREEE (reference sequence). CDR3 sequence (DNA): TGTGCCAGCAGTCCCGACTCGGAAAACATTCAGTACTTC. Its translation: CASSPDSENIQYF. Full variable domain (missing parts from reference TRBV5-4 and TRBJ2-4): ETGVTQSPTHLIKTRGQQVTLRCSSQSGHNTVSWYQQALGQGPQFIFQYYREEENGRGNFPPRFSGLQFPNYSSELNVNALELDDSALYLCASSPDSENIQYFGAGTRLSVL.

This clone was counted only a few times. This sequence joins TRBV7-2 and TRBJ1-4; D ambiguous. CDR1 and CDR2 from the germline V gene are SGHTA and FQGNSA. This CDR3 is built from 15 residues. V dropped 5 bases and J dropped 6 bases, with 16 bases sitting between them. The chain's CDR3 is CASSPLGPWDEKLFF. In nucleotides, the CDR3 is TGTGCCAGCAGCCCGTTGGGCCCGTGGGATGAAAAACTGTTTTTT.

Only a few counts were recorded for this clone. The chain recombines TRBV27 with TRBJ2-3; no clear D gene. Germline lookup yields CDR1 MNHEY and CDR2 SMNVEV (reference sequence). Trimming stripped 5 bases from V and 2 bases from J, with 11 bases between. The CDR3 covers 14 residues. CDR3 in amino acids: CASSRFQNTDTQYF. The CDR3 DNA is TGTGCCAGCAGTCGATTTCAGAACACAGATACGCAGTATTTT.

The chain recombines TRBV11-3 with TRBJ2-1; a possible D gene is TRBD2 (5 bases). V was cut by 1 base and J by 5 bases, with 6 bases left in between. This CDR3 is 13 amino acids long. Germline CDR1 reads SGHNT; CDR2 reads YENEEA. The CDR3 is CASSLGGHNEQFF. In nucleotides, the CDR3 is TGTGCCAGCAGCTTAGGCGGGCACAATGAGCAGTTCTTC. The variable domain in full, with the rest retrieved from reference TRBV11-3 and TRBJ2-1, is EAGVVQSPRYKIIEKKQPVAFWCNPISGHNTLYWYLQNLGQGPELLIRYENEEAVDDSQLPKDRFSAERLKGVDSTLKIQPAELGDSAVYLCASSLGGHNEQFFGPGTRLTVL.

The V call is TRBV4-3, the J call TRBJ2-3; 8 bases are shared with TRBD2. With V trimmed by 0 bases and J by 5 bases, 10 bases remained unmatched. This CDR3 has 17 residues. The V gene's germline CDR1 is LGHNA and CDR2 YSLEER. The CDR3 DNA sequence: TGCGCCAGCAGCCAAGAAGGAGCGGGGGTTGTCGGAGATACGCAGTATTTT. Residues: CASSQEGAGVVGDTQYF.

This sequence joins TRBV5-1 and TRBJ1-6; TRBD1 aligns across 9 bases. This CDR3 spans 14 amino acids. J gave up 14 bases and V 7 bases, and 13 bases lay outside the gene matches. Germline V gives CDR1 SGHRS, CDR2 YFSETQ. The DNA for the CDR3 is TGCGCCAGCGCGAACACAGGGGGCCTGTCGACCCTCCACTTT. It yields the protein CASANTGGLSTLHF.

This clone was observed a handful of times. The chain employs TRBV2 and TRBJ2-7, with D maybe TRBD2 (6 bases). Trimming stripped 4 bases from V and 2 bases from J, with 12 bases between. This CDR3 comprises 14 residues. CDR1 is SNHLY, CDR2 FYNNEI, per germline. CDR3 residues: CASSVGTRPYEQYF. CDR3 DNA sequence: TGTGCCAGCAGTGTCGGGACTCGCCCCTACGAGCAGTACTTC.

The chain is built from TRBV5-4 and TRBJ1-1; unclear D gene. Trimming cost V 7 bases and J 3 bases, with 13 bases left between them. Germline values: CDR1 SGHNT, CDR2 YYREEE (reference sequence). The CDR3 loop spans 13 amino acids. The CDR3 spells CASHGRVDTEAFF. CDR3 coding DNA: TGTGCCAGCCACGGGAGGGTGGACACTGAAGCTTTCTTT.

The rearrangement uses TRBV6-6 and TRBJ1-3; 7 bases are shared with TRBD1. CDR1 MNHNY and CDR2 SVGAGI come from the germline V gene (reference sequence). V was clipped by 4 bases and J by 3 bases; unmatched bases: 3. The CDR3 consists of 14 residues. The CDR3 spells CASSLGQHGNTIYF. DNA of the CDR3: TGTGCCAGCAGTTTGGGACAGCATGGAAACACCATATATTTT.

The chain carries TRBV5-6 and TRBJ1-1, with 7 bases matching TRBD1. CDR3 length: 15 residues. The ends lost 1 base at V and 1 base at J; junction bases unmatched: 4. Per the germline V gene, CDR1 is SGHDT and CDR2 is YYEEEE. CDR3 protein: CASSLWYRGNTEAFF. CDR3 nucleotide sequence: TGTGCCAGCAGCTTGTGGTACAGGGGGAACACTGAAGCTTTCTTT.

J is TRBJ1-3 and V is TRBV5-1; D is possibly TRBD1 (5 bases). Germline loops: CDR1 SGHRS, CDR2 YFSETQ. The CDR3 spans 17 residues. With 1 base removed from V and 0 bases from J, the gap between germline ends came to 14 bases. The CDR3 nucleotides read TGCGCCAGCAGCTTGTCGGGGGACGGCAGCTCTGGAAACACCATATATTTT. It codes for CASSLSGDGSSGNTIYF.

This clone was counted a few times. This rearrangement joins TRBV18 to TRBJ2-7; D is uncertain. Germline values: CDR1 KGHSH, CDR2 LQKENI. The CDR3 runs to 14 residues. V lost 4 bases, J lost 0 bases, and 10 bases lay in between. CDR3 sequence reads: CASSHRVGSYEQYF. Written as DNA, the CDR3 is TGTGCCAGCTCACACCGGGTTGGCTCCTACGAGCAGTACTTC.

The rearrangement links TRBV6-5 to TRBJ1-1; D gene ambiguous. The CDR3 sequence is 14 residues long. CDR1 is MNHEY and CDR2 is SVGAGI in the germline V gene. The ends were cut back, 6 bases at V and 4 bases at J, with 15 bases in the middle. The CDR3 reads CASRESGGLTEAFF. CDR3 DNA sequence: TGTGCCAGCAGGGAATCGGGTGGCCTCACTGAAGCTTTCTTT.

The CDR3 loop is CASSWNRGGEAFF. The CDR3 DNA reads as TGCGCCAGCAGCTGGAACAGGGGAGGTGAAGCTTTCTTT. The chain uses TRBV5-1 and TRBJ1-1, with 7 positions matching TRBD1. V lost 3 bases, J lost 7 bases, and 6 bases stayed unmatched. The CDR3 contains 13 residues. Germline values: CDR1 SGHRS, CDR2 YFSETQ.

Here the CDR3 reads CASSQGGVYEQYF. For the CDR3, the DNA is TGCGCCAGCAGCCAAGGGGGGGTCTACGAGCAGTACTTC. V usage is TRBV4-3 and J usage is TRBJ2-7; TRBD2 might be the D (6 bases). This CDR3 contains 13 residues. V was pared by 1 base and J by 3 bases, with 7 bases between. Per germline, CDR1 LGHNA and CDR2 YSLEER.

This chain uses TRBV9 with TRBJ2-2, with TRBD1 identical over 10 bases. The CDR3 spans 17 residues. Per germline, CDR1 SGDLS and CDR2 YYNGEE. Unmatched junction bases numbered 10, after V lost 3 bases and J lost 5 bases. The CDR3 DNA follows: TGTGCCAGCAGCGAACGGGACAGGGGAATGAAGACCGGGGAGCTGTTTTTT. This encodes CASSERDRGMKTGELFF. Complete variable domain (other parts from reference TRBV9 and TRBJ2-2): DSGVTQTPKHLITATGQRVTLRCSPRSGDLSVYWYQQSLDQGLQFLIQYYNGEERAKGNILERFSAQQFPDLHSELNLSSLELGDSALYFCASSERDRGMKTGELFFGEGSRLTVL.

The chain joins TRBV4-1 to TRBJ2-1; 14 bases line up with TRBD2. Per germline, CDR1 MGHRA and CDR2 YSYEKL. J gave up 7 bases and V 6 bases, and 5 bases lay outside the gene matches. The CDR3 length is 15 residues. CDR3 in amino acids: CASRTTSGRGNEQFF. The CDR3 DNA follows: TGCGCCAGCAGAACGACTAGCGGGAGGGGGAATGAGCAGTTCTTC.

The V and J genes are TRBV5-1 and TRBJ2-7, with 12 bases identical to TRBD1. Trimming took 0 bases from V and 5 from J; bases not matched to a gene: 6. The V gene's germline CDR1 is SGHRS and CDR2 YFSETQ. This CDR3 has 16 amino acids. The CDR3 DNA reads TGCGCCAGCAGCTTGGCTATTGGGACAGGGGGCGACGAGCAGTACTTC. Encoded protein: CASSLAIGTGGDEQYF.

The gene calls are TRBV9 and TRBJ1-1, with a possible D match to TRBD1 (6 bases). Trimming cost V 0 bases and J 7 bases, with 13 bases left between them. Germline V gene lookup returns CDR1 SGDLS and CDR2 YYNGEE. The CDR3 has 14 residues. CDR3 bases: TGTGCCAGCAGCGTAGATGGGGGCACGATTGAAGCTTTCTTT. The encoded protein is CASSVDGGTIEAFF. The entire variable domain, with the rest obtained from reference TRBV9 and TRBJ1-1, is as follows: DSGVTQTPKHLITATGQRVTLRCSPRSGDLSVYWYQQSLDQGLQFLIQYYNGEERAKGNILERFSAQQFPDLHSELNLSSLELGDSALYFCASSVDGGTIEAFFGQGTRLTVV.

The chain links TRBV9 to TRBJ2-2; D perhaps matches TRBD1 (6 bases). From germline, CDR1 is SGDLS and CDR2 YYNGEE. The CDR3 contains 14 residues. Trimming cost V 0 bases and J 7 bases, with 10 bases left between them. The CDR3 is CASSVVPGVGELFF. The CDR3 region has the DNA TGTGCCAGCAGCGTAGTGCCAGGGGTCGGGGAGCTGTTTTTT.

This chain connects TRBV12-5 to TRBJ2-7; TRBD2 matches 15 bases. Germline loops: CDR1 LGHNT, CDR2 FRNRAP. CDR3 length: 16 residues. Trimming removed 5 bases from V and 3 bases from J; junction bases left unmatched: 5. As DNA, the CDR3 is TGTGCTAGTGGTCCCGGGACTAGCGGGGGGATCTACGAGCAGTACTTC. This translates into CASGPGTSGGIYEQYF.

The chain uses TRBV4-3 and TRBJ2-3; 8 nucleotides line up with TRBD1. Germline CDR1 LGHNA, CDR2 YSLEER. The CDR3 loop spans 15 amino acids. V lost 4 bases to trimming and J lost 4 bases; unmatched junction nucleotides: 7. The CDR3 region is CASSPDREAPDTQYF. The CDR3 nucleotides are TGCGCCAGCAGCCCGGACAGGGAAGCTCCAGATACGCAGTATTTT.

The chain is built from TRBV7-2 and TRBJ1-1; D gene uncertain. The CDR3 extends over 13 amino acids. CDR1 is SGHTA, CDR2 FQGNSA, per germline. V was shortened by 3 bases and J by 2 bases, with 7 bases between the two germline ends. In nucleotides, the CDR3 is TGTGCCAGCAGCTTGACTGCAAACACTGAAGCTTTCTTT. This encodes CASSLTANTEAFF.

The chain is built from TRBV7-2 and TRBJ2-2; maybe TRBD1 (5 bases). This CDR3 has 14 amino acids. Germline V gene data show CDR1 as SGHTA and CDR2 as FQGNSA. Trimming removed 5 bases from V and 0 bases from J, with 7 bases in between. The CDR3 reads CASSLRANTGELFF. The CDR3 DNA reads TGTGCCAGCAGCCTCAGGGCGAACACCGGGGAGCTGTTTTTT. Looking up the rest from reference TRBV7-2 and TRBJ2-2 gives the full variable domain: GAGVSQSPSNKVTEKGKDVELRCDPISGHTALYWYRQSLGQGLEFLIYFQGNSAPDKSGLPSDRFSAERTGGSVSTLTIQRTQQEDSAVYLCASSLRANTGELFFGEGSRLTVL.

This clone appeared a single time. The genes are TRBV29-1 and TRBJ1-2; 9 bases align to TRBD1. The CDR3 length is 14 residues. Germline trimming cut 0 bases from V and 4 bases from J; bases unmatched to any gene: 3. Germline CDR1 reads SQVTM; CDR2 reads ANQGSEA. CDR3 sequence (DNA): TGCAGCGTTGAAGAAGTGGGACAGGGCTATGGCTACACCTTC. Translated, it gives CSVEEVGQGYGYTF.

The rearrangement joins TRBV6-1 to TRBJ2-7; weak D call: TRBD2 (5 bases). Germline V gene data show CDR1 as MNHNS and CDR2 as SASEGT. This CDR3 comprises 15 residues. V gave up 3 bases and J gave up 2 bases, with 14 bases separating them. The CDR3 sequence: CASSDGSRGTYEQYF. The DNA for the CDR3 is TGTGCCAGCAGTGATGGGTCACGGGGAACCTACGAGCAGTACTTC.

V and J are TRBV2 and TRBJ2-1; 8 bases align to TRBD2. In germline, CDR1 is SNHLY, CDR2 FYNNEI. With V trimmed by 1 base and J by 3 bases, 5 bases remained unmatched. This CDR3 has 16 residues. CDR3 bases: TGTGCCAGCAGTGAAGTGGGGGGACTAGACTACAATGAGCAGTTCTTC. Translation: CASSEVGGLDYNEQFF.

The V gene is TRBV28, the J gene TRBJ1-1; D gene uncertain. Germline CDR1 is MDHEN and CDR2 is SYDVKM. V was pared by 5 bases and J by 2 bases, with 6 bases between. The CDR3 covers 12 residues. The CDR3 loop reads CASSPLNTEAFF. The CDR3 DNA follows: TGTGCCAGCAGTCCCCTAAACACTGAAGCTTTCTTT.